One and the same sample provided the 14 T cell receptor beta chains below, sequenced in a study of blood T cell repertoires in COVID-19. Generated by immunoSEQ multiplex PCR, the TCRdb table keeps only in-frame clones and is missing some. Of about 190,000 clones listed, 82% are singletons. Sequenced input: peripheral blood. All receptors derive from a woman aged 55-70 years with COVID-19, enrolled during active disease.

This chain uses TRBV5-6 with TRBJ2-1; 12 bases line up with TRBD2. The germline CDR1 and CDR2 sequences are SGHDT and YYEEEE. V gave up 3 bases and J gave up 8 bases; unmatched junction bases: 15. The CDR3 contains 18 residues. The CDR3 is CASSSHVHLAGGIYEQFF. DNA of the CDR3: TGTGCCAGCAGCTCACACGTACATCTAGCGGGGGGGATATATGAGCAGTTCTTC.

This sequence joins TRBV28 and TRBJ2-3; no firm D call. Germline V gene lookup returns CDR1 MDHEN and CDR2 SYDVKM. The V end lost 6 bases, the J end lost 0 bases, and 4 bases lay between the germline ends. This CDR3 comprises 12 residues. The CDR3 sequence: CASRESTDTQYF. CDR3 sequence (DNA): TGTGCCAGCAGAGAGAGCACAGATACGCAGTATTTT.

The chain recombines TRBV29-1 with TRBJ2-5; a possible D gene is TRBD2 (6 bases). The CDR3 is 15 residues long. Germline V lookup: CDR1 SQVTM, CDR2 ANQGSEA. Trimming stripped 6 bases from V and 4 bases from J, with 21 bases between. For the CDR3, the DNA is TGCAGCGTACGGGGCGGAGGAGGGTTCGCAGAGACCCAGTACTTC. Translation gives CSVRGGGGFAETQYF. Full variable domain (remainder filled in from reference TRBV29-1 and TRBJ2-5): SAVISQKPSRDICQRGTSLTIQCQVDSQVTMMFWYRQQPGQSLTLIATANQGSEATYESGFVIDKFPISRPNLTFSTLTVSNMSPEDSSIYLCSVRGGGGFAETQYFGPGTRLLVL.

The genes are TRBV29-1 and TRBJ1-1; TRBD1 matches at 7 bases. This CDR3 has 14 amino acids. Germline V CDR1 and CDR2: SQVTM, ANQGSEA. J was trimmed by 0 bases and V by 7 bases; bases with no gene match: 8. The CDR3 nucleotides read TGCAGCGGTGGTAGGGGGCCCATGAACACTGAAGCTTTCTTT. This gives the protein CSGGRGPMNTEAFF.

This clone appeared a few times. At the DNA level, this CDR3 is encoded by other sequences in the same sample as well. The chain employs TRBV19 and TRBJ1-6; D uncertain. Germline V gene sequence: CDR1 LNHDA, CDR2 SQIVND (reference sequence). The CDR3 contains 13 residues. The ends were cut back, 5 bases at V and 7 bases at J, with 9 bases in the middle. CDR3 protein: CASSPRGNSPLHF. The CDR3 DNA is TGTGCCAGTAGTCCGCGAGGGAATTCACCCCTCCACTTT.

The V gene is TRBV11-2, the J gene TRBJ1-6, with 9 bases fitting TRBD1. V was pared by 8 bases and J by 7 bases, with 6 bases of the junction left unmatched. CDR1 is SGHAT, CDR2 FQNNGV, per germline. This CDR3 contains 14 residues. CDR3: CASAETGGNSPLHF. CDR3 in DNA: TGTGCCAGCGCCGAGACAGGGGGGAATTCACCCCTCCACTTT.

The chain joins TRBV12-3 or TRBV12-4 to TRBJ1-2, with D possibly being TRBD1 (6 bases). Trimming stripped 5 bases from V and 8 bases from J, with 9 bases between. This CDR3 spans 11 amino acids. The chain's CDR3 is CASSLTGGYTF. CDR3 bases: TGTGCCAGCAGTCTCACAGGGGGCTACACCTTC.

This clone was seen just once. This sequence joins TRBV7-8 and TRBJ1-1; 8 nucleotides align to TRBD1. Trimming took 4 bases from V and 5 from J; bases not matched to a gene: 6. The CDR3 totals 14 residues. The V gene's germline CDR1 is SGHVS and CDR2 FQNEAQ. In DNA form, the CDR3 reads TGTGCCAGCAGCTCCCAGGGGGCGCTGACTGAAGCTTTCTTT. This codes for CASSSQGALTEAFF.

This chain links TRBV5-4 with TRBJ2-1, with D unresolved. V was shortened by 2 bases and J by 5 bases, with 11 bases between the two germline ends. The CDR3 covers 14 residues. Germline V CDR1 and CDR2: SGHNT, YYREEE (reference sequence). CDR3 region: CASSLTVRDNEQFF. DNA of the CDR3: TGTGCCAGCAGCTTAACGGTACGCGACAATGAGCAGTTCTTC.

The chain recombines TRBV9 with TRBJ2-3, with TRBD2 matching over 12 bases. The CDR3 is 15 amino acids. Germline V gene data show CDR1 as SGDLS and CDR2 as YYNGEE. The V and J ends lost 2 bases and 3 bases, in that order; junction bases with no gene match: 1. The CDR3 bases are TGTGCCAGCAGCGTTACTAGCGGGGGGACAGATACGCAGTATTTT. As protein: CASSVTSGGTDTQYF.

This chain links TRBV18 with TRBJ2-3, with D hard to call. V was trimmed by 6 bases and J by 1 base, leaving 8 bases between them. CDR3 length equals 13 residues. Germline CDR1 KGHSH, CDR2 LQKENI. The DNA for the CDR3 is TGTGCCAGCTCGGGCACCCGCACAGATACGCAGTATTTT. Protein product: CASSGTRTDTQYF.

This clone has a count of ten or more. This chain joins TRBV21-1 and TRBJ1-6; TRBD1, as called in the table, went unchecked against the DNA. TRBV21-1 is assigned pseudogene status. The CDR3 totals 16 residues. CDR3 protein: CASSGREGVDNSPLHF. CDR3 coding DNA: TGTGCCAGCAGCGGTAGGGAAGGGGTTGATAATTCACCCCTCCACTTT.

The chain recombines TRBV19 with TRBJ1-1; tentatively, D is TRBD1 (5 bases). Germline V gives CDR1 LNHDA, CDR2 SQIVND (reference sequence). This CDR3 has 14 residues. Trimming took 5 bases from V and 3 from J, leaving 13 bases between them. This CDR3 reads CASSEQGSYTEAFF. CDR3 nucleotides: TGTGCCAGTAGTGAGCAGGGAAGCTACACTGAAGCTTTCTTT.

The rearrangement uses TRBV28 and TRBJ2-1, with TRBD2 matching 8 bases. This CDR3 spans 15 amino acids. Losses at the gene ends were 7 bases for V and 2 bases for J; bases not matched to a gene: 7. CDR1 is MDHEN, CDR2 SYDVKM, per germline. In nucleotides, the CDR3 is TGTGCCAGCATTACGGGAGGGGTTCCCTACAATGAGCAGTTCTTC. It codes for CASITGGVPYNEQFF. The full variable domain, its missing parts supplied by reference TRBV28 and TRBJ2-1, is DVKVTQSSRYLVKRTGEKVFLECVQDMDHENMFWYRQDPGLGLRLIYFSYDVKMKEKGDIPEGYSVSREKKERFSLILESASTNQTSMYLCASITGGVPYNEQFFGPGTRLTVL.